Listed below are T cell receptor beta chains from one sample, sequenced in a study of blood T cell repertoires in COVID-19. TCRdb's copy holds only in-frame clones and misses some; the assay was immunoSEQ multiplex PCR. The data show around 160,000 clones, roughly 89% seen once. Sequencing was carried out using PBMCs or T cells enriched from blood (not recorded which). These TCRs come from a woman aged 45-59 years who had been exposed to COVID-19. Both conserved end residues are part of each CDR3. A D gene is named only where the DNA matches it firmly. Only some rows state a clone size, as once, few, many or a class for expanded clones.

length	V	J	D	size	DNA	CDR3
11	TRBV28	TRBJ1-5	.	.	TGTGCCACCAGCCCGAATCAGCCCCAGCATTTT	CATSPNQPQHF
14	TRBV10-3	TRBJ2-1	TRBD1	.	TGTGCCTCCCTCCAACAGGGGTCCTACAATGAGCAGTTCTTC	CASLQQGSYNEQFF
14	TRBV19	TRBJ2-1	.	once	TGTGCCAGTAGTAGCGGGATGACCTACAATGAGCAGTTCTTC	CASSSGMTYNEQFF
14	TRBV6-4	TRBJ1-2	TRBD1	once	TGTGCCAGCAGTGAGACAGGGGGCGTGCATGGCTACACCTTC	CASSETGGVHGYTF
16	TRBV19	TRBJ2-3	.	.	TGTGCCAGTAGTATCCCGAGACCGGGAAGCACAGATACGCAGTATTTT	CASSIPRPGSTDTQYF
14	TRBV18	TRBJ2-7	.	.	TGTGCCAGCTCACCACCAGGAGGCAGCTACGAGCAGTACTTC	CASSPPGGSYEQYF
14	TRBV6-4	TRBJ2-2	.	.	TGTGCCAGCAGTCCAAGAGGGAGAGGCGGGGAGCTGTTTTTT	CASSPRGRGGELFF
15	TRBV5-1	TRBJ2-7	TRBD2	few	TGCGCCAGCAGCGGGAGGGAAGCGGGAGATAACGAGCAGTACTTC	CASSGREAGDNEQYF
17	TRBV27	TRBJ2-1	TRBD1	.	TGTGCCAGCAGTCCATTAACCGGGACAGGGAACTACAATGAGCAGTTCTTC	CASSPLTGTGNYNEQFF
16	TRBV10-3	TRBJ2-2	TRBD1	.	TGTGCCATCCGCTATGAGACAGGGATGAACACCGGGGAGCTGTTTTTT	CAIRYETGMNTGELFF
17	TRBV10-3	TRBJ2-3	.	.	TGTGCCATCAGTTCTTTAAAAGGGGCTTACGGCACAGATACGCAGTATTTT	CAISSLKGAYGTDTQYF
14	TRBV2	TRBJ1-1	.	.	TGTGCCAGCAGTGAAGACAGGGCTTACACTGAAGCTTTCTTT	CASSEDRAYTEAFF
12	TRBV20-1	TRBJ2-4	TRBD1	.	TGCAGTGCTAGTGGACAGGGAAACATTCAGTACTTC	CSASGQGNIQYF
15	TRBV19	TRBJ1-6	.	.	TGTGCCAGTAGTATATCCGGACTCCGGAATTCACCCCTCCACTTT	CASSISGLRNSPLHF
18	TRBV11-2	TRBJ2-2	TRBD2	.	TGTGCCAGCAGCTTAGTTGTCCCTACGGGGGGGAACACCGGGGAGCTGTTTTTT	CASSLVVPTGGNTGELFF
15	TRBV4-1	TRBJ2-7	.	.	TGCGCCAGCAGCCAAGTTCCTACAGGGCGGTACGAGCAGTACTTC	CASSQVPTGRYEQYF
20	TRBV3-1/TRBV3-2	TRBJ2-2	.	.	TGTGCCAGCAGCCAAGGCCCTCGAGGGGGAGGGTCCCCGAACACCGGGGAGCTGTTTTTT	CASSQGPRGGGSPNTGELFF
14	TRBV5-6	TRBJ1-1	.	.	TGTGCCAGCAGCATTCCACAGGGTGACACTGAAGCTTTCTTT	CASSIPQGDTEAFF
15	TRBV10-3	TRBJ1-1	TRBD1	.	TGTGCCACCCGTGGACAGGGTCATATGAACACTGAAGCTTTCTTT	CATRGQGHMNTEAFF
17	TRBV19	TRBJ2-1	TRBD2	.	TGTGCCAGTAGTATCCCTAGCGGGAGAGATTGGGGCAATGAGCAGTTCTTC	CASSIPSGRDWGNEQFF
15	TRBV5-4	TRBJ1-4	.	.	TGTGCCAGCAGCGGGGGGGGGCAGCCTAATGAAAAACTGTTTTTT	CASSGGGQPNEKLFF
15	TRBV30	TRBJ1-1	.	.	TGTGCCTGGAGTAGTTGGGGGGGCCAGAACACTGAAGCTTTCTTT	CAWSSWGGQNTEAFF
15	TRBV27	TRBJ1-4	.	.	TGTGCCAGCAGTTTAGGACAGTTAACTAATGAAAAACTGTTTTTT	CASSLGQLTNEKLFF